Each of the 10 T cell receptor beta chains below was sequenced from the same sample in a study of cytomegalovirus exposure and HLA in healthy donors. The primer mix had 60 Vbeta and 13 Jbeta primers. Produced via immunoSEQ multiplex PCR; TCRdb's table is partial and in-frame only. Of some 170,000 clones in the sample, just under 80% were seen once. The specimen was PBMCs. The origin of the receptors is a woman aged 50 to 60 in good health and CMV-seronegative.

This clone was detected only a few times. This chain links TRBV7-2 with TRBJ2-1, with TRBD1 as a possible D gene (5 bases). CDR3 size: 15 residues. Germline lookup yields CDR1 SGHTA and CDR2 FQGNSA. V lost 1 base and J lost 9, with 16 bases in between. CDR3 amino acids: CASSLEEDKGIEQFF. CDR3 DNA: TGTGCCAGCAGCTTAGAAGAGGACAAAGGAATTGAGCAGTTCTTC. The full variable domain, completed using reference TRBV7-2 and TRBJ2-1, is GAGVSQSPSNKVTEKGKDVELRCDPISGHTALYWYRQSLGQGLEFLIYFQGNSAPDKSGLPSDRFSAERTGGSVSTLTIQRTQQEDSAVYLCASSLEEDKGIEQFFGPGTRLTVL.

With respect to this clone: One end of the junction varies from germline; a read error may be responsible. The chain recombines TRBV7-7 with TRBJ2-3; D may match TRBD1 or TRBD2 (6 bases each). CDR1 and CDR2 (germline): SSHAT, FNYEAQ (reference sequence). The CDR3 runs 14 residues. The CDR3 here is CASSLGGLEDTQYF. For the CDR3, the DNA is TGTGCTAGCAGCTTAGGGGGGCTAGAGGATACGCAGTATTTT.

Points on this clone: At the DNA level, this CDR3 is encoded by other sequences in the same sample as well. V is TRBV4-3 and J is TRBJ1-3, with D unresolved. This CDR3 region has 15 residues. Germline V lookup: CDR1 LGHNA, CDR2 YSLEER. The ends were cut back, 1 base at V and 0 bases at J, with 7 bases in the middle. CDR3 nucleotides: TGCGCCAGCAGCCAAGGCGATATCTCTGGAAACACCATATATTTT. This translates into CASSQGDISGNTIYF.

This chain links TRBV7-2 with TRBJ2-5; TRBD1 matches at 9 bases. The V gene end was trimmed by 4 bases and the J gene end by 4 bases; junction bases not matched to a gene: 4. The germline V gene has CDR1 SGHTA and CDR2 FQGNSA. CDR3 size: 14 residues. This CDR3 reads CASSWRGQGETQYF. DNA of the CDR3: TGTGCCAGCAGCTGGAGGGGACAGGGAGAGACCCAGTACTTC.

The chain has TRBV6-5 and TRBJ1-2; the D gene is possibly TRBD1 (5 bases). The CDR3 has 14 residues. V was pared by 7 bases and J by 7 bases, with 19 bases between. CDR1 is MNHEY, CDR2 SVGAGI, per germline. The CDR3 sequence: CASKTLGRDSGYTF. CDR3 DNA: TGTGCCAGCAAAACCCTCGGCAGGGACTCTGGCTACACCTTC.

The V and J genes are TRBV18 and TRBJ2-7; D is unresolved. Germline assignment: CDR1 KGHSH and CDR2 LQKENI. The V end lost 3 bases, the J end lost 4 bases, and 13 bases lay between the germline ends. The CDR3 length is 14 residues. The CDR3 sequence: CASSPTVGGYEQYF. The DNA of the CDR3 is TGTGCCAGCTCACCGACCGTCGGCGGATACGAGCAGTACTTC.

V gene TRBV6-1 combines with J gene TRBJ2-1; D gene unclear. V was pared by 2 bases and J by 1 base, with 6 bases between. This CDR3 contains 14 residues. CDR1 and CDR2 (germline): MNHNS, SASEGT. This CDR3 reads CASSEQASYNEQFF. The CDR3, as DNA: TGTGCCAGCAGTGAACAGGCGTCCTACAATGAGCAGTTCTTC.

The V call is TRBV4-2, the J call TRBJ2-2, with TRBD2 identical over 10 bases. The CDR3 runs 17 residues. J was trimmed by 4 bases and V by 2 bases; bases with no gene match: 7. The germline CDR1 and CDR2 sequences are LGHNA and YNFKEQ. CDR3 nucleotides: TGTGCCAGCAGCCAAATACTAGCGGGAATAGTCACCGGGGAGCTGTTTTTT. Its translation is CASSQILAGIVTGELFF.

This sequence joins TRBV19 and TRBJ2-3, with 9 bases matching TRBD2. The germline V gene has CDR1 LNHDA and CDR2 SQIVND (reference sequence). Trimming removed 3 bases from V and 5 bases from J; junction bases left unmatched: 12. The length of the CDR3 is 17 residues. CDR3 sequence: CASSISISGRRGDTQYF. The CDR3 nucleotides are TGTGCCAGTAGTATTTCCATTAGCGGGAGACGCGGAGATACGCAGTATTTT.

A single count supports this clone. The germline gene is not matched at one end of the junction; a read error may be the cause. The chain employs TRBV2 and TRBJ2-5, with D maybe TRBD1 (5 bases). Per the germline V gene, CDR1 is SNHLY and CDR2 is FYNNEI. CDR3 size: 11 residues. This CDR3 is CATGPGETQYF. The CDR3 DNA follows: TGCGCTACGGGCCCAGGGGAGACCCAGTACTTC.